This record looks at one T cell receptor beta chain sequence and its context. Its antigen is undetermined. These data come from a study of memory CD4+ T cells and cytomegalovirus serostatus. Germline V gene data show CDR1 as SGHTA and CDR2 as FQGNSA. The CDR3 covers 16 residues. The trim removed 0 bases at V and 7 bases at J, leaving 8 bases unmatched. The assay was immunoSEQ multiplex PCR, and TCRdb's table has in-frame clones only and misses some. The sample lists fewer than 75,000 clones, roughly four fifths seen once, with 0.65% to 0.9% in the top ten. The sort gate was single viable CD3+CD4+CD8-CD45RO+ cells for memory CD4+ T cells. Findings and limits, study-wide: Each of approximately 73 CMV-associated TCRbeta sequences occurred in one to five individuals. Suggested: most of the CMV-linked TCR signature lies in CD4+ memory cells.

Sample: memory CD4+ T cells from blood. This TCR was recovered from an adult in good health and CMV-seronegative. The chain recombines TRBV7-2 with TRBJ2-1, with TRBD2 matching over 8 bases. The CDR3 DNA reads TGTGCCAGCAGCTTAGCTTCCCGGGGGGGCCAAAATGAGCAGTTCTTC. This codes for CASSLASRGGQNEQFF. Full variable domain (rest looked up from reference TRBV7-2 and TRBJ2-1): GAGVSQSPSNKVTEKGKDVELRCDPISGHTALYWYRQSLGQGLEFLIYFQGNSAPDKSGLPSDRFSAERTGGSVSTLTIQRTQQEDSAVYLCASSLASRGGQNEQFFGPGTRLTVL.